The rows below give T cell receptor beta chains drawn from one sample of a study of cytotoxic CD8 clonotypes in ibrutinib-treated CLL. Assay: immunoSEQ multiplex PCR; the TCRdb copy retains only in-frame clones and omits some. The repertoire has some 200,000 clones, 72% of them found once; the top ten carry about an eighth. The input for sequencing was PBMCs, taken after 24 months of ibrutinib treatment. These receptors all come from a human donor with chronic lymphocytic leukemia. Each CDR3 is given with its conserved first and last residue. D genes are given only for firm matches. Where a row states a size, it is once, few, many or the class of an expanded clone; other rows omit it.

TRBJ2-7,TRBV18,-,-,TGTGCCAGCTCACCCAAGGTCTCCTACGAGCAGTACTTC,CASSPKVSYEQYF
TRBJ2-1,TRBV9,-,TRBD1,TGTGCCAGCAGCGTAGCCCTTCCGGGACAGGGGTACAATGAGCAGTTCTTC,CASSVALPGQGYNEQFF
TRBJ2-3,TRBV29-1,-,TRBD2,TGCAGCGTCGCGGGAGGGCCGGGTACAGATACGCAGTATTTT,CSVAGGPGTDTQYF
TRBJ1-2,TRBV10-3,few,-,TGTGCCATCAGTGAGTCTGTGGCGCCCAACTATGGCTACACCTTC,CAISESVAPNYGYTF
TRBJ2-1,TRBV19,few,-,TGTGCCAGTAGTATACCTCTCCGGAGGGGACGATACAATGAGCAGTTCTTC,CASSIPLRRGRYNEQFF
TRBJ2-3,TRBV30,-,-,TGTGCCTTACAAATAGTAGATACGCAGTATTTT,CALQIVDTQYF
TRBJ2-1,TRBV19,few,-,TGTGCCAGTAGTACACAGGGCTACAATGAGCAGTTCTTC,CASSTQGYNEQFF
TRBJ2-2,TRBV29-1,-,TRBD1,TGCAGCGTTCGGACAGGGGGCAACACCGGGGAGCTGTTTTTT,CSVRTGGNTGELFF
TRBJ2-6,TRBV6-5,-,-,TGTGCCAGCAGTTCAGGCTCTGGGGCCAACGTCCTGACTTTC,CASSSGSGANVLTF
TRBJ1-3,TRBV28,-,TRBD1,TGTGCCAGCACCTCCCCTACAGGGGCAGGAGGAAACACCATATATTTT,CASTSPTGAGGNTIYF
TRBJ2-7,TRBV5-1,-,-,TGCGCCAGCAGCCCCGGACTGGGTCACGAGCAGTACTTC,CASSPGLGHEQYF
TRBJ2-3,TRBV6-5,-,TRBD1,TGTGCCAGCAGTGGACAGGGTATTACAGATACGCAGTATTTT,CASSGQGITDTQYF
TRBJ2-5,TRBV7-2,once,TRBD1,TGTGCCAGCAGCGACATCGGGACAGGGGAAGAGACCCAGTACTTC,CASSDIGTGEETQYF
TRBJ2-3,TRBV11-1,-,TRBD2,TGTGCCAGCAGCTTAGTCACTAGCGGGAGCGTAGATACGCAGTATTTT,CASSLVTSGSVDTQYF
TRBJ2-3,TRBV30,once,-,TGTGCCTGGAGCACCCAGGGAGGTGTTACAGATACGCAGTATTTT,CAWSTQGGVTDTQYF
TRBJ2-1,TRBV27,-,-,TGTGCCAGCAGTTTATGGGGAGGACCCTACAATGAGCAGTTCTTC,CASSLWGGPYNEQFF
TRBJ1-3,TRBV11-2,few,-,TGTGCCAGCAGCTTGGGAGGGTCTGGAAACACCATATATTTT,CASSLGGSGNTIYF
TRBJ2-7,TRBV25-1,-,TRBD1,TGTGCCAGCAAACCAAGGGACAGTTACTACGAGCAGTACTTC,CASKPRDSYYEQYF
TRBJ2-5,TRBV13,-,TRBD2,TGTGCCAGCAGCCAGCTGGGCGGGAGGGTTGGTAACTTC,CASSQLGGRVGNF
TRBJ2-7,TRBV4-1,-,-,TGCGCCAGCAGCCCTAGACAGCGTACTATGAATTACGAGCAGTACTTC,CASSPRQRTMNYEQYF
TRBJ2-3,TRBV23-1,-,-,TGCGCCAGCAGCGACATAACCGGGATCATAAACCCAAGTGGCACAGATACGCAGTATTTT,CASSDITGIINPSGTDTQYF
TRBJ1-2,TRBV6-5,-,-,TGTGCCAGCAGTTACTTAGGTGGCTACACCTTC,CASSYLGGYTF
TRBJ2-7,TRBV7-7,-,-,TGTGCCAGCAGCGCAAGCAGGGGCTACGAGCAGTACTTC,CASSASRGYEQYF
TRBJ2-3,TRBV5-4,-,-,TGTGCCAGCAGCTTAGATTCCGGGCGGACAGATACGCAGTATTTT,CASSLDSGRTDTQYF
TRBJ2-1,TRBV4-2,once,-,TGTGCCAGCAGCCAAGGATTAATGTTACCTGAGCAGTTCTTC,CASSQGLMLPEQFF
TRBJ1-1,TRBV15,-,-,TGTGCCACCAGCAGAGCCCTCCCAGGGGCGAAACCGAACACTGAAGCTTTCTTT,CATSRALPGAKPNTEAFF
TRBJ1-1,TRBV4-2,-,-,TGTGCCAGCAGCCAAGATCTCACTGGGGCCACTGAAGCTTTCTTT,CASSQDLTGATEAFF
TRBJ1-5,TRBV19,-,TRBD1,TGTGCCAGTCGTACAACAGGGGACAATCAGCCCCAGCATTTT,CASRTTGDNQPQHF
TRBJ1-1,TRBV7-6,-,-,TGTGCCAGCAGCTTAGCGCGGGGGCCCTCAACCCAGAACACTGAAGCTTTCTTT,CASSLARGPSTQNTEAFF
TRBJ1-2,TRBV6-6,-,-,TGTGCCAGCAGCCCGGGGGATGGCTACACCTTC,CASSPGDGYTF
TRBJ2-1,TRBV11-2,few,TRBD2,TGTGCCAGCAGACAGTGGGTAGGGACTAGCGGAGGCAATGAGCAGTTCTTC,CASRQWVGTSGGNEQFF
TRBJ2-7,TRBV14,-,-,TGTGCCAGCAGCCAAGCGGTATACGAGCAGTACTTC,CASSQAVYEQYF
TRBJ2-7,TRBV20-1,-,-,TGCAGTGCTAGTTTCTTCGAGCAGTACTTC,CSASFFEQYF
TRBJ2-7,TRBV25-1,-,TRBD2,TGTGCCAGCAGTTGGCCTAGCGGGAACAACGAGCAGTACTTC,CASSWPSGNNEQYF
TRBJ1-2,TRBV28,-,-,TGTGCCAGCAGTGCTGGACAGTTCAGTTGGTATGGCTACACCTTC,CASSAGQFSWYGYTF
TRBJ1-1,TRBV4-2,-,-,TGTGCCAGCAAGTCGCCCCGGGAGTTGAACACTGAAGCTTTCTTT,CASKSPRELNTEAFF
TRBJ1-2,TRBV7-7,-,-,TGTGCCCCGCGCCCCTGGGAGGGGAATGGCTACACCTTC,CAPRPWEGNGYTF
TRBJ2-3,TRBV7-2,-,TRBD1,TGTGCCAGCAGCGGAGACAGGGACACGCAGTATTTT,CASSGDRDTQYF
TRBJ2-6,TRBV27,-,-,TGTGCCAGCAGTTCACAGGTTCTCTCTGGGGCCAACGTCCTGACTTTC,CASSSQVLSGANVLTF
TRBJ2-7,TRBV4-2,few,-,TGTGCCAGCAGCCAGGACGGAAGCTCCTACGAGCAGTACTTC,CASSQDGSSYEQYF
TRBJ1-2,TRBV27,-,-,TGTGCCAGCAGTTCCTTGGACCCAAAAGCTAACTATGGCTACACCTTC,CASSSLDPKANYGYTF
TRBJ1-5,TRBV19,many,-,TGTGCCAGTAGGGGAGGGACTCATAAAAATCAGCCCCAGCATTTT,CASRGGTHKNQPQHF
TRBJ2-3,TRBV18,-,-,TGTGCCAGCTCACGCGCGCGGCTAGCGAGTAAGGGCGGCGCAGATACGCAGTATTTT,CASSRARLASKGGADTQYF
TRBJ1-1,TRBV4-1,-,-,TGCGCCAGCAGCATTCCCGGGACTACGAACACTGAAGCTTTCTTT,CASSIPGTTNTEAFF
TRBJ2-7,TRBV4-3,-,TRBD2,TGCGCCAGCAGCCTGGGACTAGCGGCGTACGAGCAGTACTTC,CASSLGLAAYEQYF
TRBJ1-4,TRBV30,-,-,TGTGCCTGGAGTGGCGGCGGGATTGAAAAACTGTTTTTT,CAWSGGGIEKLFF
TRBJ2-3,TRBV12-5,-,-,TGTGCTAGTGGTTTAGACATCACAGATACGCAGTATTTT,CASGLDITDTQYF
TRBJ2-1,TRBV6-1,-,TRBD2,TGTGCCAGCAGTGATAGCGGGAGGACCCTATTCAGTGAGCAGTTCTTC,CASSDSGRTLFSEQFF
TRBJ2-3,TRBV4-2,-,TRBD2,TGTGCCAGCAGAGCGGGACGAGATACGCAGTATTTT,CASRAGRDTQYF
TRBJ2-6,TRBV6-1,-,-,TGTGCCAGCAGCGGGACGAAATCTGGGGCCAACGTCCTGACTTTC,CASSGTKSGANVLTF
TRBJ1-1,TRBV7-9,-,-,TGTGCCAGCAGCCCACGCGGGGGGGCTGAAGCTTTCTTT,CASSPRGGAEAFF
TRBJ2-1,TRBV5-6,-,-,TGTGCCAGCAGCTTTTTTTTTGCGCGGGGAGAGCGGGATGAGCAGTTCTTC,CASSFFFARGERDEQFF
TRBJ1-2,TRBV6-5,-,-,TGTGCCAGCATAACACGAGGGGCGAATGGCTACACCTTC,CASITRGANGYTF
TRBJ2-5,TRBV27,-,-,TGTGCCAGCAGTTTATTTTTGGGCCAAGAGACCCAGTACTTC,CASSLFLGQETQYF
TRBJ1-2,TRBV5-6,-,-,TGTGCCAGCAGCTTGCGGCCAGCTAACTATGGCTACACCTTC,CASSLRPANYGYTF
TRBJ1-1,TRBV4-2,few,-,TGTGCCAGCAGCCAAGGGGGCCTCGGGAACACTGAAGCTTTCTTT,CASSQGGLGNTEAFF
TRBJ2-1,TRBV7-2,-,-,TGTGCCAGCAGCTTTAGGGTCCGCTACAATGAGCAGTTCTTC,CASSFRVRYNEQFF